This T cell receptor beta chain stems from a study of blood T cells in healthy people across ages. Germline V gene sequence: CDR1 SGHVS, CDR2 FNYEAQ. The CDR3 runs to 12 residues. The trim removed 4 bases at V and 8 bases at J, leaving 4 bases unmatched. Combining a sample-barcoded 5' primer with a J-beta primer mix, a second PCR ran for roughly 7 to 12 cycles. All cDNA molecules were each tagged by a template-switch adaptor with 12 random nucleotides. Each CDR3 protein is one row after TCRdb ran MiXCR on the 5' RACE reads. The sample holds about 1.4 million distinct CDR3 sequences, around 55% seen once.

The clonotype was recovered from a man between 18 and 29 years old in good health. The rearrangement joins TRBV7-6 to TRBJ1-1; 7 positions match TRBD1. Sequencing input: blood. The CDR3 region has the DNA TGTGCCAGCAGCTATCCCAGGGGGGAAGCTTTCTTT. Translating gives CASSYPRGEAFF.